Presented here are 9 T cell receptor beta chains from one specimen sequenced in a study of PD-L1 blockade in urothelial cancer. The assay was immunoSEQ multiplex PCR, and TCRdb's table has in-frame clones only and misses some. The data show 35,000 to 55,000 clones, more than 75% seen once. The specimen comprised PBMCs, sampled around atezolizumab (anti-PD-L1) treatment. These receptors were collected from an older woman with urothelial cancer.

The chain uses TRBV11-2 and TRBJ2-7; TRBD2 might be the D (5 bases). CDR1 and CDR2 from the germline V gene are SGHAT and FQNNGV. V lost 5 bases, J lost 3 bases, and 11 bases lay in between. The CDR3 covers 13 residues. Written as DNA, the CDR3 is TGTGCCAGCAGCCCAGAGGGTGGCTACGAGCAGTACTTC. This sequence encodes CASSPEGGYEQYF.

The V gene is TRBV20-1, the J gene TRBJ2-7; D not resolved. Germline CDR1 and CDR2: DFQATT and SNEGSKA (reference sequence). V lost 0 bases and J 4 bases, leaving 4 bases between the germline ends. This CDR3 has 11 residues. The CDR3 loop is CSARDLYEQYF. The CDR3 bases are TGCAGTGCTAGAGACCTATACGAGCAGTACTTC.

The chain is built from TRBV6-5 and TRBJ1-2; TRBD1 agrees at 8 bases. With V trimmed by 4 bases and J by 6 bases, 7 bases remained unmatched. Germline V gene lookup returns CDR1 MNHEY and CDR2 SVGAGI. This CDR3 spans 14 amino acids. Here the CDR3 reads CASSSIQGAHGYTF. DNA for the CDR3: TGTGCCAGCAGTTCGATCCAGGGGGCGCATGGCTACACCTTC.

The sample holds one count of this clone. CDR3 in amino acids: CASSSLHSRPNYYNEQFF. The DNA for the CDR3 is TGCGCCAGCAGTTCCCTTCATAGTAGGCCCAACTACTACAATGAGCAGTTCTTC. This chain joins TRBV23-1 and TRBJ2-1; no clear D. TRBV23-1 is an ORF, and what it does is uncertain. V lost 5 bases to trimming and J lost 3 bases, with 23 bases between them. The CDR3 is made up of 18 amino acids.

The chain is built from TRBV4-3 and TRBJ2-7; 8 bases agree with TRBD2. CDR1 and CDR2 from the germline V gene are LGHNA and YSLEER. This CDR3 has 15 amino acids. Trimming cost V 0 bases and J 4 bases; bases outside gene matches: 5. DNA for the CDR3: TGCGCCAGCAGCCAAGATCGGGCGGGGGGTTACGAGCAGTACTTC. Amino acid sequence: CASSQDRAGGYEQYF.

In this sample, this clone turned up many times. The chain employs TRBV4-3 and TRBJ2-1; perhaps TRBD2 as D (5 bases). The CDR3 spans 13 residues. Germline CDR1 reads LGHNA; CDR2 reads YSLEER. Trimming stripped 2 bases from V and 9 bases from J, with 11 bases between. CDR3 DNA: TGCGCCAGCAGCCAATCCACTAGTGCTGAGCAGTTCTTC. Translated, it gives CASSQSTSAEQFF.

The J gene is TRBJ1-5, the V gene TRBV2, with D possibly TRBD1 on 5 matching bases. Germline lookup yields CDR1 SNHLY and CDR2 FYNNEI. The CDR3 totals 14 residues. Trimming left V 1 base short and J 5 bases short, with 9 bases between. The CDR3 sequence: CASSEVGGDQPQHF. For the CDR3, the DNA is TGTGCCAGCAGTGAAGTGGGGGGAGATCAGCCCCAGCATTTT.

The rearrangement uses TRBV28 and TRBJ2-7; perhaps TRBD1 as D (5 bases). CDR3 length: 12 residues. Germline V gives CDR1 MDHEN, CDR2 SYDVKM. V lost 7 bases and J lost 4, with 11 bases in between. DNA of the CDR3: TGTGCCAGCAAAGGGGCTGGATACGAGCAGTACTTC. Translation gives CASKGAGYEQYF.

The V call is TRBV27, the J call TRBJ2-1; 8 bases line up with TRBD1. The CDR3 is 18 amino acids. CDR1 MNHEY and CDR2 SMNVEV come from the germline V gene (reference sequence). The V gene end was trimmed by 3 bases and the J gene end by 2 bases; junction bases not matched to a gene: 12. The CDR3 spells CASSFNRPGTGPYNEQFF. The CDR3 bases are TGTGCCAGCAGTTTCAATCGGCCCGGGACAGGCCCCTACAATGAGCAGTTCTTC.